Listed below are T cell receptor beta chains from one sample, sequenced in a study of tumor and adjacent non-tumor tissue in lung cancer. TCRdb itself ran the multiplex PCR reads through MiXCR, one entry per CDR3 protein. The table records around 140,000 distinct CDR3 sequences, roughly 66% of them present only once. Sequencing input: lung tumor tissue. Receptor source: a man aged 60-69 years with small cell lung cancer. Both conserved end residues are part of each CDR3. Each record gives: clone size, D gene, V gene, J gene, CDR3 DNA, CDR3 protein. D genes are given only for firm matches. Part of the rows lack a size; the others show once, few, many or a class for expanded clones.

many	NA	TRBV29-1	TRBJ2-1	TGCAGCGTGACCGGGACGCAGCGCGAGCAGTTCTTC	CSVTGTQREQFF
many	TRBD1	TRBV11-2	TRBJ2-5	TGTGCCAGCAGCCTAGGACAGGGGGACCAAGAGACCCAGTACTTC	CASSLGQGDQETQYF
NA	TRBD1	TRBV20-1	TRBJ2-2	TGCAGTGCTTGGGACAGCGCGAACACCGGGGAGCTGGTTTTT	CSAWDSANTGELVF
many	TRBD1	TRBV5-6	TRBJ1-1	TGTGCCAGCAGCTTGACGCCGACAGGGGTTGCTGAAGCTTTCTTT	CASSLTPTGVAEAFF
NA	NA	TRBV28	TRBJ2-7	TGTGCCAGCAACCCCGCGGGACCCCCCTCCGGGCAGTACTTC	CASNPAGPPSGQYF
NA	NA	TRBV6-5	TRBJ2-1	TGTGCCAGCAGACCATCGGGAGTCCTCAATAAGCAGTTCTTC	CASRPSGVLNKQFF
NA	NA	TRBV6-5	TRBJ1-6	TGTGCCAGCACACACCAAGGCTATAATTCACCCCTCCACTTT	CASTHQGYNSPLHF
NA	NA	TRBV20-1	TRBJ2-7	TGCAGTGCTAGCCGGGATAGAATATACGAGCAGTACTTC	CSASRDRIYEQYF
many	TRBD2	TRBV20-1	TRBJ2-3	TGCAGTGCTAGAGAAGGGACTAGCGAGGAGTATTTT	CSAREGTSEEYF
many	NA	TRBV11-2	TRBJ2-2	TGTGCCAGCAGCTTACGGCAGGACACCGGGGAGCTGTTTTTT	CASSLRQDTGELFF
NA	NA	TRBV20-1	TRBJ2-1	TGCAGTGCTAAGTGCGGGATGATTTGGTACAATGAGCAGTTCTTC	CSAKCGMIWYNEQFF
NA	NA	TRBV6-9	TRBJ2-3	TGTGCCACCGATCCATTTACTTTGGACTCTGGATGCGCAGATACGCAGTATTTT	CATDPFTLDSGCADTQYF
few	TRBD1	TRBV29-1	TRBJ2-7	TGCAGCGTTGAAAGTGACAGGGAATACGAGCAGTACTTC	CSVESDREYEQYF
NA	NA	TRBV4-1	TRBJ2-3	TGCGCCAGCAGCCAATACCCCGGGACCGCAGGTTCAGATACGCAGTATTTT	CASSQYPGTAGSDTQYF
NA	TRBD2	TRBV5-1	TRBJ2-2	TGCGCCAGCAGCTTGCGGACTAGCACCGGGGAGCTGTTTTTT	CASSLRTSTGELFF
NA	NA	TRBV11-2	TRBJ2-1	TGTGCCAGCAGCTTAGTGCGTGGTCAAAACGAGGAGTTCTTC	CASSLVRGQNEEFF
few	NA	TRBV20-1	TRBJ1-6	TGCAGTGCTAGCTTGGGGGCAGGACGATCACCCCTCCACTTT	CSASLGAGRSPLHF
NA	NA	TRBV6-2/TRBV6-3	TRBJ2-3	TGTGCCAGCAATAACCATAGACTGCTTTCCAAGTCCGATACGCAGTATTTT	CASNNHRLLSKSDTQYF
NA	TRBD2	TRBV11-2	TRBJ2-1	TGCGCCAGCAGCCGGGAGGGTAGTATGGCCCTCCATGAGCAGTTCTTC	CASSREGSMALHEQFF
NA	NA	TRBV14	TRBJ1-3	TGTGCCAGCAGCCAAAGATCAGAAACTCGAAACACCATATATTTT	CASSQRSETRNTIYF
medium-sized	TRBD1	TRBV11-2	TRBJ1-2	TGTGCCAGCAGCTTAGCCGGGACAGGGTACGGCTACACCTTC	CASSLAGTGYGYTF
few	NA	TRBV6-4	TRBJ2-1	TGTGCCAGCAGTGACCTACAGGGAACGGGGGTTCGGTTCTTC	CASSDLQGTGVRFF